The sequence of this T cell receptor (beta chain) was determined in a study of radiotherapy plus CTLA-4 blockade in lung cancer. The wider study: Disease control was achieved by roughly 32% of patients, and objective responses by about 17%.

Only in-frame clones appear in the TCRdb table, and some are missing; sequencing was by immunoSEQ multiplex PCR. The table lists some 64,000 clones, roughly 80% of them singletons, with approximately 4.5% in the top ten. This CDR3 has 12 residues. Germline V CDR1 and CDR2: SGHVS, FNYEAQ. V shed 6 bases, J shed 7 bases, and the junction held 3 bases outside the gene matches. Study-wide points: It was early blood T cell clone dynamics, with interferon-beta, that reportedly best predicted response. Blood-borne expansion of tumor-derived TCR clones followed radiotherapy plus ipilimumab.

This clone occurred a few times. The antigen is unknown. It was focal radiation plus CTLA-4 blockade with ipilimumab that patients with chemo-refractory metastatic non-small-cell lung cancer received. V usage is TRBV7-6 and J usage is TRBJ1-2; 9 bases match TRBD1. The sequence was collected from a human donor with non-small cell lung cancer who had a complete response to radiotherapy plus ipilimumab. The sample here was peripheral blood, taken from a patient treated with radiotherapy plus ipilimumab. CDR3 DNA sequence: TGTGCCAGCAGTACAGGGGGCGCTGGCTACACCTTC. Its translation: CASSTGGAGYTF.